The clone carrying this TCR beta chain has a count of ten or more. Its antigen is unidentified. This entry comes from a study of metastatic and nonmetastatic thyroid tumors. Background on the study: Comparison of repertoires was carried out across blood and tumor or nodule tissue from malignant and benign thyroid patients.

Study-level results: In blood and tumor, TCR beta diversity was reportedly significantly higher in malignant thyroid tumors than in benign nodules.

Per the original data handling: Clinicopathological groups supplied CDR3 differences that were used to build a distant-metastasis classifier for papillary thyroid cancer. TCRdb called clones again from the PCR reads with MiXCR. None of the V and J calls come from the authors' own analysis; TCRdb made them. The table lists around 19,000 clones, approximately 10% of them singletons, with around 7.3% in the top ten. None of the patients had undergone any treatment ahead of thyroid surgery. Material: blood. The source of this sequence is a female donor with papillary thyroid cancer or a benign thyroid nodule (not recorded which). Some clones in this sample may be carry-over from other donors' samples.

This chain's CDR3 is CASSPSEKLFF. The CDR3 coding sequence is TGTGCCAGCAGTCCAAGCGAAAAACTGTTTTTT. This chain connects TRBV12-3 or TRBV12-4 to TRBJ1-4, with D hard to call. Trimming took off 5 bases at V and 8 bases at J, with 6 bases between the two ends. CDR3 size: 11 residues.